The sequence of this T cell receptor (beta chain) was determined in a study of blood T cell repertoires in COVID-19. For the study at large: The samples span acute and convalescent COVID-19 from the United States, Italy and Spain. In each case, the material was cDNA or gDNA derived from T cells, B-cell-depleted T cells, or PBMCs.

Germline CDR1 is MNHEY and CDR2 is SVGEGT. J gave up 4 bases and V 5 bases, and 4 bases lay outside the gene matches. This CDR3 has 14 amino acids. In the authors' workflow: Amplification of reference gene primers provided the estimated nucleated cell counts. Clones were read by immunoSEQ multiplex PCR, and TCRdb kept only the in-frame ones, dropping some. V and J calls and clone size come straight from that table; D and trimming were deduced from the DNA. Among around 74,000 clones listed, roughly 87% were seen once. The receptor's source is a man aged 25 to 40 with acute or convalescent COVID-19. The V call is TRBV6-2 or TRBV6-3, the J call TRBJ2-5; TRBD2 agrees at 10 bases. Input material: peripheral blood. This CDR3 is CASSPLAGVETQYF. CDR3 in DNA: TGTGCCAGCAGTCCCCTAGCGGGAGTAGAGACCCAGTACTTC.